Each of the 8 T cell receptor beta chains below was sequenced from the same sample in a study of blood T cell repertoires in COVID-19 (dated by TCRdb to the early 2020s). To prepare the library, the immunoSEQ multiplex PCR assay was applied. Here the immuneACCESS table is served through TCRdb, limited to in-frame sequences with V and J called. Missing clones are a known gap in these copies; in checked studies unresolved V genes cover under half, and the rest lacks a known reason. The sample contains about 270,000 clones, less than 90% of them found a single time. Roughly 13% of the sample rests with the top ten. Sequenced material: peripheral blood. Receptors originate from a woman in her 70s with COVID-19, enrolled during active disease.

The rearrangement joins TRBV5-1 to TRBJ2-7, with D tentatively TRBD1 (5 bases). There are 12 residues in the CDR3. Trimming shortened V by 7 bases and J by 5 bases, and 13 bases separated the two germline ends. CDR1 is SGHRS, CDR2 YFSETQ, per germline. The CDR3 DNA sequence: TGCGCCAGCTCGAACAGGCCCAACGAGCAGTACTTC. Translated: CASSNRPNEQYF.

CDR3 nucleotides: TGTGCCAGTAGTACCTATCTGACAGCCCGCGGAAACACCATATATTTT. This translates into CASSTYLTARGNTIYF. This rearrangement joins TRBV19 to TRBJ1-3, with TRBD1 as a possible D gene (5 bases). This CDR3 comprises 16 residues. The V end lost 4 bases, the J end lost 4 bases, and 17 bases lay between the germline ends. CDR1 is LNHDA, CDR2 SQIVND, per germline (reference sequence).

V usage is TRBV4-1 and J usage is TRBJ2-1; D perhaps matches TRBD1 (6 bases). Trimming cost V 4 bases and J 6 bases, with 16 bases left between them. The length of the CDR3 is 15 residues. Germline V CDR1 and CDR2: MGHRA, YSYEKL. The CDR3 region is CASSLWGQVGNEQFF. The CDR3 region has the DNA TGCGCCAGCAGCCTCTGGGGGCAGGTGGGCAATGAGCAGTTCTTC.

Worth noting for this clone: Other nucleotide sequences in the sample specify the same CDR3. The gene calls are TRBV7-3 and TRBJ2-1, with D possibly matching TRBD1 (5 bases). The CDR3 is made up of 12 amino acids. V was trimmed by 3 bases and J by 7 bases, leaving 7 bases between them. Germline V gene data show CDR1 as SGHTA and CDR2 as FQGTGA. CDR3 nucleotides: TGTGCCAGCAGCTTTGCAGGGAATGAGCAGTTCTTC. Protein: CASSFAGNEQFF. The full variable domain, completed using reference TRBV7-3 and TRBJ2-1, is GAGVSQTPSNKVTEKGKYVELRCDPISGHTALYWYRQSLGQGPEFLIYFQGTGAADDSGLPNDRFFAVRPEGSVSTLKIQRTERGDSAVYLCASSFAGNEQFFGPGTRLTVL.

For the CDR3, the DNA is TGTGCCAGCAGCCTCCCGGGACAGGAAGGTGGGCAGTACTTC. It yields the protein CASSLPGQEGGQYF. This chain joins TRBV3-1 (or the pseudogene TRBV3-2) and TRBJ2-7; 8 nucleotides match TRBD1. V shed 4 bases and J 9 bases; nucleotides not matched to a gene: 11. The germline V gene encodes CDR1 LGHDT and CDR2 YNNKEL (reference sequence). This CDR3 has 14 amino acids.

This chain connects TRBV10-3 to TRBJ1-2, with 7 bases that match TRBD1. Germline loops: CDR1 ENHRY, CDR2 SYGVKD. CDR3 length equals 14 residues. The V segment lost 4 bases and the J segment 2 bases; nucleotides outside the gene matches: 4. The CDR3 reads CAISGDSLNYGYTF. The CDR3 nucleotides read TGTGCCATCAGTGGGGACAGCCTAAACTATGGCTACACCTTC.

The chain has TRBV5-4 and TRBJ1-1; D is unclear. CDR3 length: 13 amino acids. Germline CDR1 and CDR2: SGHNT and YYREEE (reference sequence). V gave up 1 base and J gave up 7 bases, with 11 bases separating them. The CDR3 here is CASSLFAENEAFF. DNA for the CDR3: TGTGCCAGCAGCTTGTTTGCGGAAAATGAAGCTTTCTTT.

The chain combines TRBV2 with TRBJ1-5; D might be TRBD1 (5 bases). Germline assignment: CDR1 SNHLY and CDR2 FYNNEI. V was pared by 7 bases and J by 5 bases, with 12 bases between. This CDR3 contains 13 residues. CDR3 sequence: CASTSREDQPQHF. The CDR3 bases are TGTGCCAGCACCAGCAGGGAAGATCAGCCCCAGCATTTT. Together with reference TRBV2 and TRBJ1-5, the CDR3 gives the full variable domain: EPEVTQTPSHQVTQMGQEVILRCVPISNHLYFYWYRQILGQKVEFLVSFYNNEISEKSEIFDDQFSVERPDGSNFTLKIRSTKLEDSAMYFCASTSREDQPQHFGDGTRLSIL.